This T cell receptor (beta chain) was sequenced during a study of blood T cell repertoires in COVID-19. Across the whole study: Spain, Italy and the United States supplied samples that represented acute and convalescent COVID-19. From T cells, B-cell-depleted T cells, or PBMCs came the material, which was cDNA or gDNA.

The CDR3 is 12 residues long. Looked up from germline, CDR1 is GTSNPN and CDR2 is SVGIG (reference sequence). V lost 2 bases to trimming and J lost 3 bases, with 7 bases between them. Per the original data handling: Amplifying reference gene primers gave estimates of nucleated cell counts. Measured with immunoSEQ multiplex PCR; TCRdb has only the in-frame clones, and not every one. D and trimming come from the DNA, and the V and J calls and clone size come from that table. This table has approximately 260,000 clones, roughly 89% appearing once. The V gene is TRBV30, the J gene TRBJ1-2; D unresolved. The source material was peripheral blood. The sequence came from a man in his fifties with acute or convalescent COVID-19. In nucleotides, the CDR3 is TGTGCCTGGAGTCCCCAGGACTATGGCTACACCTTC. Amino acid sequence: CAWSPQDYGYTF.